This T cell receptor beta chain was captured by sequencing in a study of blood T cell repertoires in COVID-19. In the original processing: The authors estimated nucleated cell counts from reference gene primer amplification. TCRdb's copy holds only in-frame clones and misses some; the assay was immunoSEQ multiplex PCR. For V, J and clone size, that table is used; D and trimming come from the DNA. This table holds approximately 250,000 clones, approximately 88% found once. Germline CDR1 and CDR2: SGHVS and FQNEAQ. CDR3 length: 13 residues. Trimming pared 5 bases from V and 7 bases from J, leaving 11 bases between. Participants' own reports of clinical history determined their cohort assignment.

The chain is built from TRBV7-8 and TRBJ2-2, with D tentatively TRBD1 (6 bases). The clonotype was recovered from a woman aged 40 to 50 with acute COVID-19. Sequenced sample: PBMCs or T cells enriched from blood (not recorded which). CDR3 bases: TGTGCCAGCAGCAAGGACAGTATCGGGGAGCTGTTTTTT. Translated, it gives CASSKDSIGELFF.